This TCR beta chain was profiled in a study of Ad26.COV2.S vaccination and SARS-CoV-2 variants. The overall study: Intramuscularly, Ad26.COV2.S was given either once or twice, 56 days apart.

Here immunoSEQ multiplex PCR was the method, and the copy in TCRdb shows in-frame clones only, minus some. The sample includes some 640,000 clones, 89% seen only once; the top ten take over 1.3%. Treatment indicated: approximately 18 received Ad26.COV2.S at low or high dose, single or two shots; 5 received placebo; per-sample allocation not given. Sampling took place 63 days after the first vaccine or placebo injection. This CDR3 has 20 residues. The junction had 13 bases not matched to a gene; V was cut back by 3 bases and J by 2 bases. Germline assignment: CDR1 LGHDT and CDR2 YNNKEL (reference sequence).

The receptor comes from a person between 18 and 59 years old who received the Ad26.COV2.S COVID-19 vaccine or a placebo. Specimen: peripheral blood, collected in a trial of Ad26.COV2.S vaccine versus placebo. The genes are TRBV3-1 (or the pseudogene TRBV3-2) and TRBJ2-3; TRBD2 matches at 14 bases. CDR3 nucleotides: TGTGCCAGCAGCCATTTATTCCCGGGACTAGCGGGGGAGGACACAGATACGCAGTATTTT. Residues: CASSHLFPGLAGEDTDTQYF.